The 2 T cell receptor beta chains given below trace back to one sample, sequenced in a study of T cell repertoires in ileal Crohn's disease. TCRdb's table, derived via immunoSEQ multiplex PCR, lists solely in-frame clones and lacks some. Here the sample spans 15,000 to 20,000 clones, 70% to 90% being singletons. Sequenced input: ileal tissue. These receptors came from an adult with Crohn's disease.

This clone was seen a handful of times. This chain connects TRBV5-1 to TRBJ2-1; 8 bases align to TRBD1. The germline V gene encodes CDR1 SGHRS and CDR2 YFSETQ. The V gene end was trimmed by 3 bases and the J gene end by 1 base; junction bases not matched to a gene: 6. This CDR3 is 16 amino acids long. The CDR3 region has the DNA TGCGCCAGCAGCTCGCAGGGGGCCTGGTCCTACAATGAGCAGTTCTTC. Its translation: CASSSQGAWSYNEQFF.

The chain carries TRBV28 and TRBJ2-7, with a weak D call TRBD1 (5 bases). Trimming removed 7 bases from V and 3 bases from J, with 16 bases in between. In germline, CDR1 is MDHEN, CDR2 SYDVKM. The CDR3 is 14 residues long. CDR3 coding DNA: TGTGCCAGCAATCGTTTGGACAAGGTCTACGAGCAGTACTTC. Translating gives CASNRLDKVYEQYF.